What follows are 18 T cell receptor beta chains derived from one specimen sequenced in a study of glioma-infiltrating T cells (dated by TCRdb to about 2016). Instrument on record: Illumina MiSeq. TCR alpha and beta CDR3 regions were amplified with the iRepertoire nested amplicon-rescue multiplex PCR (arm-PCR) platform from RNA. TCRdb reprocessing: public reads trimmed at Q25 with fastp, clones called with MiXCR, in-frame beta chains kept. Duplicate CDR3 protein sequences are folded into a single record with the most common DNA and genes. This sample holds some 16,000 distinct CDR3 sequences; 58% were observed only once. The ten biggest clones cover roughly 45% of the sample. Source material: glioma tissue, nonneoplastic brain tissue, or PBMCs (not recorded which). These TCRs come from a human donor with low-grade glioma or glioblastoma, undergoing nonglioma brain surgery, or in good health (not recorded which).

The genes are TRBV7-2 and TRBJ2-5; no clear D. The CDR3 runs to 14 residues. CDR1 and CDR2 from the germline V gene are SGHTA and FQGNSA. V lost 5 bases to trimming and J lost 1 base, with 11 bases between them. CDR3 DNA: TGTGCCAGCAGCCCACGACAAAGCCAAGAGACCCAGTACTTC. Its protein product is CASSPRQSQETQYF.

On this clonotype itself: An end of the junction differs from the germline gene, which may be a read error. This chain connects TRBV11-3 to TRBJ2-4; D is unclear. This CDR3 spans 15 amino acids. Per germline, CDR1 SGHNT and CDR2 YENEEA. CDR3 in DNA: TGTGCCAGCGGCTTAACCCGCCTAGCCAAAAACATTCAGTACTTC. Protein product: CASGLTRLAKNIQYF.

The rearrangement joins TRBV20-1 to TRBJ1-2, with a tentative D call TRBD1 (5 bases). Looked up from germline, CDR1 is DFQATT and CDR2 is SNEGSKA (reference sequence). The CDR3 extends over 13 amino acids. The DNA for the CDR3 is TGCAGCCGGGGGGAAAAAGCTAACTATGGCTACACCTTC. Translation: CSRGEKANYGYTF.

A remark on this clonotype: Since the CDR3 does not end with the conserved phenylalanine or tryptophan, this likely comes from a read error. In DNA, the CDR3 is TGTGCCAGCAGTGTACAACAGGGGTCGTACGAGCAGTACTTG. As protein: CASSVQQGSYEQYL. The chain is built from TRBV2 and TRBJ2-7, with 7 bases fitting TRBD1. The CDR3 loop spans 14 amino acids. Germline V CDR1 and CDR2: SNHLY, FYNNEI. Germline trimming cut 4 bases from V and 4 bases from J; bases unmatched to any gene: 7.

V usage is TRBV6-5 and J usage is TRBJ1-1; 11 positions match TRBD1. Germline CDR1 is MNHEY and CDR2 is SVGAGI. This CDR3 region has 15 residues. V lost 4 bases, J lost 4 bases, and 5 bases stayed unmatched. The CDR3 spells CASSSPGTGGTEAFF. The CDR3 bases are TGTGCCAGCAGTTCTCCCGGGACAGGGGGCACTGAAGCTTTCTTT.

This sequence joins TRBV20-1 and TRBJ1-4; no clear D gene. The CDR3 length is 11 residues. CDR1 is DFQATT, CDR2 SNEGSKA, per germline (reference sequence). V lost 6 bases to trimming and J lost 13 bases, with 15 bases between them. The DNA for the CDR3 is TGCAGTGCCAAGTCCACTCGGGGACTGTTTTTT. It translates to CSAKSTRGLFF.

CDR3 DNA: TGCGCCAGCAGCTTGGGTCCCTATAGCAATCAGCCCCAGCATTTT. Translation: CASSLGPYSNQPQHF. The chain carries TRBV5-1 and TRBJ1-5; no clear D. CDR3 length: 15 residues. Germline CDR1 is SGHRS and CDR2 is YFSETQ. V gave up 0 bases and J gave up 0 bases, with 7 bases separating them.

The chain recombines TRBV6-2 or TRBV6-3 with TRBJ2-5; no firm D call. V was trimmed by 7 bases and J by 4 bases, leaving 10 bases between them. The length of the CDR3 is 12 residues. The germline CDR1 and CDR2 sequences are MNHEY and SVGEGT. CDR3 region: CASTSSLETQYF. CDR3 sequence (DNA): TGTGCCAGCACCAGCAGCCTAGAGACCCAGTACTTC.

The rearrangement links TRBV7-2 to TRBJ1-5; 7 nucleotides agree with TRBD1. This CDR3 is 14 amino acids long. V trimming: 5 bases; J trimming: 9 bases; junction bases outside the gene matches: 10. Germline assignment: CDR1 SGHTA and CDR2 FQGNSA. The CDR3 spells CASSVDRADGPQHF. The CDR3 nucleotides are TGTGCCAGCAGCGTAGACAGGGCTGATGGGCCCCAGCATTTT.

The chain has TRBV20-1 and TRBJ1-1; no definite D call. The germline V gene has CDR1 DFQATT and CDR2 SNEGSKA (reference sequence). The CDR3 contains 13 residues. V lost 1 base and J 3 bases, leaving 9 bases between the germline ends. CDR3 loop: CSARVQVYTEAFF. The DNA for the CDR3 is TGCAGTGCTAGAGTTCAGGTTTACACTGAAGCTTTCTTT.

V and J are TRBV24-1 and TRBJ2-5; perhaps TRBD1 as D (5 bases). This CDR3 region has 14 residues. Per the germline V gene, CDR1 is KGHDR and CDR2 is SFDVKD. V was clipped by 4 bases and J by 1 base, with 9 bases between them. The CDR3 sequence is CATSEYRFQETQYF. CDR3 nucleotide sequence: TGTGCCACCAGTGAGTACAGGTTCCAAGAGACCCAGTACTTC.

This rearrangement joins TRBV18 to TRBJ2-2, with 14 bases identical to TRBD2. CDR3 length: 16 amino acids. The ends lost 5 bases at V and 5 bases at J; junction bases unmatched: 4. The V gene's germline CDR1 is KGHSH and CDR2 LQKENI. The CDR3, as DNA: TGTGCCAGCTCAACCGGGACTAGCGGGAGTACCGGGGAGCTGTTTTTT. Encoded protein: CASSTGTSGSTGELFF.

Details on this clonotype: One end of the junction does not line up with germline, which may come from a read error. The rearrangement uses TRBV20-1 and TRBJ1-1; D not certain. The CDR3 extends over 14 amino acids. CDR1 DFQATT and CDR2 SNEGSKA come from the germline V gene (reference sequence). The CDR3 nucleotides are TGCGGTGCTAGAAGGGTGGGTCCTAACACTGAAGCTTTCTTT. Translated: CGARRVGPNTEAFF.

The rearrangement uses TRBV7-2 and TRBJ2-5, with a weak D call TRBD1 (5 bases). This CDR3 comprises 16 residues. Germline V gene data show CDR1 as SGHTA and CDR2 as FQGNSA. Trimming took off 2 bases at V and 4 bases at J, with 17 bases between the two ends. The CDR3 here is CASSLHPGPAVETQYF. The CDR3 DNA reads as TGTGCCAGCAGCTTACACCCAGGGCCCGCGGTAGAGACCCAGTACTTC.

This clonotype appeared many times. The chain joins TRBV2 to TRBJ1-6; possibly TRBD1 for D (6 bases). CDR1 is SNHLY and CDR2 is FYNNEI in the germline V gene. Trimming pared 3 bases from V and 8 bases from J, leaving 14 bases between. CDR3 length: 15 amino acids. CDR3 coding DNA: TGTGCCAGCAGTGATCGGGGGGCCTGGTATTCACCCCTCCACTTT. Its translation is CASSDRGAWYSPLHF.

This chain joins TRBV7-2 and TRBJ2-4, with a tentative D call TRBD2 (5 bases). The V end lost 3 bases, the J end lost 0 bases, and 9 bases lay between the germline ends. Germline loops: CDR1 SGHTA, CDR2 FQGNSA. This CDR3 comprises 15 residues. Written as DNA, the CDR3 is TGTGCCAGCAGCTTCAGCGGCATAGCCAAAAACATTCAGTACTTC. It translates to CASSFSGIAKNIQYF.

Worth noting for this clonotype: A junction end diverges from the germline sequence, so it may reflect a read error. The chain links TRBV11-3 to TRBJ1-1, with 10 positions matching TRBD1. The CDR3 is 14 residues long. Germline lookup yields CDR1 SGHNT and CDR2 YENEEA. CDR3 sequence: CASSSGQGNSEAFF. The DNA for the CDR3 is TGTGCCAGCAGCTCGGGACAGGGGAACAGTGAAGCTTTCTTT.

The J gene is TRBJ2-7, the V gene TRBV27, with 10 nucleotides matching TRBD2. V lost 3 bases and J lost 4; bases outside the gene matches: 6. Germline lookup yields CDR1 MNHEY and CDR2 SMNVEV (reference sequence). The CDR3 runs to 15 residues. The CDR3 sequence is CASSLYSGRAYEQYF. The DNA of the CDR3 is TGTGCCAGCAGTTTGTACAGCGGGAGGGCTTACGAGCAGTACTTC.